Only a few counts were recorded for the clone carrying this T cell receptor beta chain. Antigen specificity is unknown. The sample comes from a study of beta chain features in type 1 diabetes. Study-level findings and limits: All four CD4+ subsets of Type 1 diabetes patients contained TCRB CDR3s that were moderately but significantly shorter. Patients showed naive, central memory and Treg TCRB repertoires that appeared more similar than those of healthy donors.

A heparinised blood draw that averaged approximately 110 mL was obtained once from each donor. Every sorted population was more than 95% pure. There are 15 residues in the CDR3. V was trimmed by 6 bases and J by 3 bases, leaving 15 bases between them. Germline V gene lookup returns CDR1 MNHEY and CDR2 SVGAGI. Reverse transcribing all isolated RNA meant expressed TCRB transcripts were sequenced. For naive, central memory and regulatory T cell samples, reads averaged roughly 4 million. TCRdb keeps only in-frame clones here, not all; method: immunoSEQ multiplex PCR. In the table there are hundreds of thousands of clones, roughly an eighth of which are singletons.

Sequencing used naive CD4+ T cells from blood. This chain uses TRBV6-5 with TRBJ2-1; a possible D gene is TRBD1 (6 bases). This clonotype was obtained from a man between 18 and 29 years old with type 1 diabetes. CDR3 DNA: TGTGCCAGCAGGCACCGGGACAACTTCTACAATGAGCAGTTCTTC. This translates into CASRHRDNFYNEQFF.